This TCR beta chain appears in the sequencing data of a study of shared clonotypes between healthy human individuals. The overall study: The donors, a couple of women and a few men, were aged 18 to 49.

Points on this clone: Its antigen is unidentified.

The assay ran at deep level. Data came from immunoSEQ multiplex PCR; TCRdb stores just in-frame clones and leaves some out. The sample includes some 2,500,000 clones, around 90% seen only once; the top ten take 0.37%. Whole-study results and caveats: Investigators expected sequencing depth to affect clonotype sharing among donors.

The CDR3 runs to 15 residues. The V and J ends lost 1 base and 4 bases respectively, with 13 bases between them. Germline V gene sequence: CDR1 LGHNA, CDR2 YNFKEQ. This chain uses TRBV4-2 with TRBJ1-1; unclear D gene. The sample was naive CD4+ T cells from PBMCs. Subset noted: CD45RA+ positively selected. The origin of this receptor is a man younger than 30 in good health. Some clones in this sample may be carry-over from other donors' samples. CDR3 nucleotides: TGTGCCAGCAGCCAAGCGATGACGGACCGCACTGAAGCTTTCTTT. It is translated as CASSQAMTDRTEAFF.